The 21 T cell receptor beta chains below all came from one sample that was sequenced in a study of blood T cell repertoires in COVID-19. The method was immunoSEQ multiplex PCR; TCRdb's version includes in-frame clones alone and lacks a portion of them. The table lists about 240,000 clones, nearly 95% of them singletons. Sequencing was done on a sample of peripheral blood. The receptor source for this set is a man under 40 with COVID-19, enrolled during active disease.

The chain uses TRBV4-1 and TRBJ1-5; 9 bases align to TRBD1. V gave up 2 bases and J gave up 5 bases; unmatched junction bases: 7. Germline lookup yields CDR1 MGHRA and CDR2 YSYEKL. The CDR3 contains 16 residues. CDR3 sequence (DNA): TGCGCCAGCAGCCAAATTGGGACAGGGAGGGATCAGCCCCAGCATTTT. This translates into CASSQIGTGRDQPQHF.

The J gene is TRBJ2-1, the V gene TRBV29-1; 8 positions match TRBD2. Germline CDR1 reads SQVTM; CDR2 reads ANQGSEA. The CDR3 totals 12 residues. J was trimmed by 10 bases and V by 6 bases; bases with no gene match: 8. CDR3 nucleotides: TGCAGCGTGCAACCTTCTAGCGGGGAGCAGTTCTTC. Its translation is CSVQPSSGEQFF.

V gene TRBV5-1 combines with J gene TRBJ2-1; TRBD2 agrees at 16 bases. With V trimmed by 3 bases and J by 5 bases, 5 bases remained unmatched. Germline V gene data show CDR1 as SGHRS and CDR2 as YFSETQ. The CDR3 runs to 17 residues. The DNA of the CDR3 is TGCGCCAGCAGCTGGGGACTAGCGGGGGGGCCTGACAATGAGCAGTTCTTC. This sequence encodes CASSWGLAGGPDNEQFF.

J is TRBJ1-2 and V is TRBV19; no firm D call. The CDR3 extends over 17 amino acids. Germline V gene data show CDR1 as LNHDA and CDR2 as SQIVND (reference sequence). V was clipped by 0 bases and J by 5 bases, with 19 bases between them. The CDR3 reads CASSIDPSGVSLYGYTF. The CDR3 nucleotides read TGTGCCAGTAGTATAGATCCCAGCGGAGTCAGTCTATATGGCTACACCTTC.

The chain carries TRBV5-1 and TRBJ2-1; 8 nucleotides line up with TRBD2. Germline CDR1 is SGHRS and CDR2 is YFSETQ. Losses at the gene ends were 4 bases for V and 0 bases for J; bases not matched to a gene: 3. The length of the CDR3 is 15 residues. CDR3 protein: CASSPGGGSYNEQFF. The CDR3 DNA sequence: TGCGCCAGCAGCCCCGGGGGGGGCTCCTACAATGAGCAGTTCTTC. Full variable domain (missing parts from reference TRBV5-1 and TRBJ2-1): KAGVTQTPRYLIKTRGQQVTLSCSPISGHRSVSWYQQTPGQGLQFLFEYFSETQRNKGNFPGRFSGRQFSNSRSEMNVSTLELGDSALYLCASSPGGGSYNEQFFGPGTRLTVL.

This sequence joins TRBV2 and TRBJ2-2, with TRBD2 matching over 15 bases. The V and J ends lost 4 bases and 6 bases, in that order; junction bases with no gene match: 3. Germline V gene data show CDR1 as SNHLY and CDR2 as FYNNEI. This CDR3 spans 16 amino acids. CDR3 protein: CASSVRTSGGAGELFF. The CDR3 bases are TGTGCCAGCAGTGTCCGGACTAGCGGGGGGGCCGGGGAGCTGTTTTTT.

The rearrangement uses TRBV7-9 and TRBJ1-2, with 8 bases aligning to TRBD1. J gave up 9 bases and V 6 bases, and 15 bases lay outside the gene matches. The V gene's germline CDR1 is SEHNR and CDR2 FQNEAQ (reference sequence). The CDR3 covers 15 residues. The CDR3 bases are TGTGCCAGCAGTTTCAAGGACAGGGTGGAGGGGAGCTACACCTTC. Translation gives CASSFKDRVEGSYTF.

V gene TRBV6-1 combines with J gene TRBJ1-1; TRBD1 is a possible D gene (5 bases). Trimming stripped 5 bases from V and 7 bases from J, with 11 bases between. The CDR3 is 12 amino acids. From germline, CDR1 is MNHNS and CDR2 SASEGT. This CDR3 is CASSPRDSEAFF. The DNA for the CDR3 is TGTGCCAGCAGTCCGAGAGACAGTGAAGCTTTCTTT.

The chain recombines TRBV30 with TRBJ2-7, with 9 positions matching TRBD1. The CDR3 is 16 amino acids. Germline assignment: CDR1 GTSNPN and CDR2 SVGIG (reference sequence). Unmatched junction bases numbered 15, after V lost 4 bases and J lost 5 bases. CDR3 bases: TGTGCCTGGATCGCTCTGGGACAGGGCCTAAGCGACGAGCAGTACTTC. Translation: CAWIALGQGLSDEQYF.

This clone was seen a single time. V is TRBV18 and J is TRBJ2-1; weak D call: TRBD1 (9 bases). CDR1 and CDR2 from the germline V gene are KGHSH and LQKENI. Trimming left V 3 bases short and J 7 bases short, with 22 bases between. The CDR3 is 17 residues long. The DNA for the CDR3 is TGTGCCAGCTCACCCCGGGAGGGACAGGGCTATCAGAATGAGCAGTTCTTC. Protein: CASSPREGQGYQNEQFF.

Regarding this clone: This CDR3 is also generated by other DNA sequences in the sample. V is TRBV5-4 and J is TRBJ2-1; maybe TRBD2 (5 bases). Trimming took 0 bases from V and 0 from J, leaving 7 bases between them. CDR3 length: 15 residues. Germline V gives CDR1 SGHNT, CDR2 YYREEE (reference sequence). CDR3 sequence: CASSLGGSSYNEQFF. The CDR3 DNA is TGTGCCAGCAGCTTGGGAGGGAGCTCCTACAATGAGCAGTTCTTC.

The rearrangement joins TRBV2 to TRBJ1-2; 9 nucleotides match TRBD1. Looked up from germline, CDR1 is SNHLY and CDR2 is FYNNEI. After removal of 9 bases from V and 3 bases from J, the junction contained 5 bases not matched to a gene. The CDR3 runs to 13 residues. CDR3: CASGQGSDYGYTF. As DNA, the CDR3 is TGTGCCAGTGGACAGGGGAGCGACTATGGCTACACCTTC. The whole variable domain, remainder taken from reference TRBV2 and TRBJ1-2, is EPEVTQTPSHQVTQMGQEVILRCVPISNHLYFYWYRQILGQKVEFLVSFYNNEISEKSEIFDDQFSVERPDGSNFTLKIRSTKLEDSAMYFCASGQGSDYGYTFGSGTRLTVV.

This chain uses TRBV2 with TRBJ2-5; D is ambiguous. The V end lost 6 bases, the J end lost 1 base, and 15 bases lay between the germline ends. The V gene's germline CDR1 is SNHLY and CDR2 FYNNEI. The CDR3 loop spans 15 amino acids. The CDR3 sequence is CASSDREAPQETQYF. The DNA of the CDR3 is TGTGCCAGCAGCGACCGAGAGGCCCCCCAAGAGACCCAGTACTTC.

The gene calls are TRBV20-1 and TRBJ1-4; possible D gene TRBD1, 5 bases. Germline V CDR1 and CDR2: DFQATT, SNEGSKA (reference sequence). CDR3 length: 14 residues. Trimming removed 3 bases at V and 4 bases at J, with 12 bases between. Here the CDR3 DNA reads TGCAGTGCTAGTCTTCCGGGGGTTAATGAAAAACTGTTTTTT. Translation gives CSASLPGVNEKLFF.

The chain links TRBV10-3 to TRBJ2-1, with 9 nucleotides matching TRBD2. Trimming cost V 2 bases and J 7 bases; bases outside gene matches: 6. Germline V CDR1 and CDR2: ENHRY, SYGVKD. This CDR3 region has 15 residues. CDR3 region: CAISEAGGPGNEQFF. For the CDR3, the DNA is TGTGCCATCAGTGAGGCGGGGGGGCCGGGGAATGAGCAGTTCTTC.

The chain uses TRBV5-1 and TRBJ2-4; weak D call: TRBD1 (5 bases). Trimming stripped 1 base from V and 0 bases from J, with 5 bases between. Germline CDR1 and CDR2: SGHRS and YFSETQ. The CDR3 covers 14 residues. The CDR3 is CASSLQGAKNIQYF. CDR3 bases: TGCGCCAGCAGCTTGCAGGGAGCCAAAAACATTCAGTACTTC. The full variable domain, with the rest looked up from reference TRBV5-1 and TRBJ2-4, is KAGVTQTPRYLIKTRGQQVTLSCSPISGHRSVSWYQQTPGQGLQFLFEYFSETQRNKGNFPGRFSGRQFSNSRSEMNVSTLELGDSALYLCASSLQGAKNIQYFGAGTRLSVL.

CDR3 sequence reads: CASRTGTNSPLHF. The CDR3 region has the DNA TGTGCCAGCAGGACAGGGACCAATTCACCCCTCCACTTT. The chain is built from TRBV7-9 and TRBJ1-6, with TRBD1 matching over 7 bases. Germline V gene data show CDR1 as SEHNR and CDR2 as FQNEAQ (reference sequence). The CDR3 loop spans 13 amino acids. V lost 6 bases, J lost 7 bases, and 3 bases stayed unmatched.

The rearrangement joins TRBV3-1 (or the pseudogene TRBV3-2) to TRBJ1-2; 9 positions agree with TRBD1. Unmatched junction bases numbered 0, after V lost 1 base and J lost 3 bases. The CDR3 length is 14 residues. Looked up from germline, CDR1 is LGHDT and CDR2 is YNNKEL (reference sequence). CDR3 sequence reads: CASSQGQGDYGYTF. As DNA, the CDR3 is TGTGCCAGCAGCCAAGGACAGGGGGACTATGGCTACACCTTC.

Turning to this clone: Other DNA sequences in the sample encode the same CDR3. This rearrangement joins TRBV30 to TRBJ2-7; 8 positions match TRBD1. Germline CDR1 GTSNPN, CDR2 SVGIG (reference sequence). The junction had 2 bases not matched to a gene; V was cut back by 1 base and J by 0 bases. This CDR3 contains 14 residues. In nucleotides, the CDR3 is TGTGCCTGGAGTGGGACAGGGTTCTCCTACGAGCAGTACTTC. Protein sequence: CAWSGTGFSYEQYF. Combining the CDR3 with reference TRBV30 and TRBJ2-7 gives the whole variable domain SQTIHQWPATLVQPVGSPLSLECTVEGTSNPNLYWYRQAAGRGLQLLFYSVGIGQISSEVPQNLSASRPQDRQFILSSKKLLLSDSGFYLCAWSGTGFSYEQYFGPGTRLTVT.

The V call is TRBV30, the J call TRBJ1-1; no reliable D call. CDR1 and CDR2 from the germline V gene are GTSNPN and SVGIG (reference sequence). CDR3 length: 13 amino acids. Trimming left V 3 bases short and J 7 bases short, with 15 bases between. The CDR3 is CAWSGRGSGEAFF. CDR3 coding DNA: TGTGCCTGGAGCGGCCGGGGATCCGGTGAAGCTTTCTTT.

The chain carries TRBV12-3 or TRBV12-4 and TRBJ1-1; D is uncertain. The CDR3 spans 13 residues. Trimming left V 3 bases short and J 4 bases short, with 9 bases between. Here the CDR3 reads CASSFSSLTEAFF. As DNA, the CDR3 is TGTGCCAGCAGTTTTTCCAGTCTCACTGAAGCTTTCTTT.